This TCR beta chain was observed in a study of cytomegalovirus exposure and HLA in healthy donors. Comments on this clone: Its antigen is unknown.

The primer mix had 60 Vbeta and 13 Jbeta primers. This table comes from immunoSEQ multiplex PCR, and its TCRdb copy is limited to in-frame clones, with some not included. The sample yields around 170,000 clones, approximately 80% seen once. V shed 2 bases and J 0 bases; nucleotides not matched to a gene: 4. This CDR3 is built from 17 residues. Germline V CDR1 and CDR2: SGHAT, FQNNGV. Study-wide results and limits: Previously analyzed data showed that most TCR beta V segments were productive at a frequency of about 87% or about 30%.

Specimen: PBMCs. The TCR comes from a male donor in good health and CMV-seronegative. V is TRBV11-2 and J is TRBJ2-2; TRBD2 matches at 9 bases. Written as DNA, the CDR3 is TGTGCCAGCAGCTTATATAGCGGGGGAGCGAACACCGGGGAGCTGTTTTTT. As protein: CASSLYSGGANTGELFF.